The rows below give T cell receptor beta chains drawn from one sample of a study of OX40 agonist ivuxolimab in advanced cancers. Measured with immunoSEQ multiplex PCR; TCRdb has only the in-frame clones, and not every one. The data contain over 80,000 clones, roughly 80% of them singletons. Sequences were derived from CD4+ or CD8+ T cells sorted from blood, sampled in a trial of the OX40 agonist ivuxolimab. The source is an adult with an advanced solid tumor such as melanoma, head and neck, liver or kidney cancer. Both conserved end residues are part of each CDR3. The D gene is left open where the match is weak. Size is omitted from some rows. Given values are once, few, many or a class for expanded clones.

DNA: TGTGCCAGCAGTTACTCGCCAGGGACAACCTACGAGCAGTACTTC; CDR3: CASSYSPGTTYEQYF; D: .; size: .; J: TRBJ2-7; V: TRBV6-6
DNA: TGTGCCAGCAGCCCAGGCTCGAAACTAGCGGGGGGGCCAGAGACCCAGTACTTC; CDR3: CASSPGSKLAGGPETQYF; D: TRBD2; size: .; J: TRBJ2-5; V: TRBV9
DNA: TGTGCCAGCAGCCCTACAGTGAATCAGCCCCAGCATTTT; CDR3: CASSPTVNQPQHF; D: .; size: .; J: TRBJ1-5; V: TRBV14
DNA: TGTGCCAGCAGCTTAGTGCTGGGGAGAGGAGAGACCCAGTACTTC; CDR3: CASSLVLGRGETQYF; D: .; size: .; J: TRBJ2-5; V: TRBV7-6
DNA: TGTGCCAGCAGCCCCCGGAATGAGCAGTTCTTC; CDR3: CASSPRNEQFF; D: .; size: .; J: TRBJ2-1; V: TRBV7-9
DNA: TGTGCCAGCAGCCCCACCCCCAACTACGAGCAGTACTTC; CDR3: CASSPTPNYEQYF; D: .; size: .; J: TRBJ2-7; V: TRBV7-9
DNA: TGTGCCAGCAGCTCTTACAGGGGTCAGTACGAGCAGTACTTC; CDR3: CASSSYRGQYEQYF; D: TRBD1; size: .; J: TRBJ2-7; V: TRBV7-9
DNA: TGTGCCTGGAGTAGTGGACATAACTATGGCTACACCTTC; CDR3: CAWSSGHNYGYTF; D: .; size: .; J: TRBJ1-2; V: TRBV30
DNA: TGCAGCGGAACAGGGGGCAATCAGCCCCAGCATTTT; CDR3: CSGTGGNQPQHF; D: TRBD1; size: once; J: TRBJ1-5; V: TRBV29-1
DNA: TGTGCCAGCAGCTTACGAGGGGTAGGGGCCAACGTCCTGACTTTC; CDR3: CASSLRGVGANVLTF; D: .; size: .; J: TRBJ2-6; V: TRBV11-2
DNA: TGTGCCAGCAGCTTGGCCCTGGGGATTGGGATCCACGAGCAGTACTTC; CDR3: CASSLALGIGIHEQYF; D: .; size: .; J: TRBJ2-7; V: TRBV5-6
DNA: TGTGCCAGCAGCGCCTACACAGATACGCAGTATTTT; CDR3: CASSAYTDTQYF; D: .; size: .; J: TRBJ2-3; V: TRBV9
DNA: TGTGCCAGCAGCCCGGACAGCGGCAACCCGGGGACTGAAGCTTTCTTT; CDR3: CASSPDSGNPGTEAFF; D: .; size: .; J: TRBJ1-1; V: TRBV7-9
DNA: TGTGCCAGCAGTCTGGGCCGATTGCTGGGCAGGGGCGAGCAGTACTTC; CDR3: CASSLGRLLGRGEQYF; D: .; size: once; J: TRBJ2-7; V: TRBV7-9
DNA: TGTGCCAGCAGCCCGACAGCGGGAAGCACAGATACGCAGTATTTT; CDR3: CASSPTAGSTDTQYF; D: TRBD2; size: .; J: TRBJ2-3; V: TRBV9
DNA: TGTGCCTGGAGCCTAGGAAACGGCTACACCTTC; CDR3: CAWSLGNGYTF; D: .; size: .; J: TRBJ1-2; V: TRBV30
DNA: TGTGCCAGCACTTCTTTCTCTGGGGCCAACGTCCTGACTTTC; CDR3: CASTSFSGANVLTF; D: .; size: .; J: TRBJ2-6; V: TRBV6-1
DNA: TGCGCCAGCAGCTTCGACCCCGGGGCCATGCCCTACGAGCAGTACTTC; CDR3: CASSFDPGAMPYEQYF; D: .; size: once; J: TRBJ2-7; V: TRBV5-1
DNA: TGTGCCAGCAGGCCCGGGACAGGGAACTCCTACGAGCAGTACTTC; CDR3: CASRPGTGNSYEQYF; D: TRBD1; size: .; J: TRBJ2-7; V: TRBV27
DNA: TGTGCCAGCAGCCCCTCGACAGGGCGGTACGAGCAGTACTTC; CDR3: CASSPSTGRYEQYF; D: TRBD1; size: .; J: TRBJ2-7; V: TRBV7-2
DNA: TGTGCCAGTAGTACCACTACCGGGACCTTGGTGCAGCCCCAGCATTTT; CDR3: CASSTTTGTLVQPQHF; D: .; size: few; J: TRBJ1-5; V: TRBV19
DNA: TGTGCCAGTAGACGAGGGTCCGGGGCCAACGTCCTGACTTTC; CDR3: CASRRGSGANVLTF; D: .; size: .; J: TRBJ2-6; V: TRBV19
DNA: TGCAGCGTTGAAGAACCGGCAAGGGAGACCCAGTACTTC; CDR3: CSVEEPARETQYF; D: .; size: once; J: TRBJ2-5; V: TRBV29-1
DNA: TGTGCCTGGGACAGGGGAGACTATAATTCACCCCTCCACTTT; CDR3: CAWDRGDYNSPLHF; D: TRBD1; size: .; J: TRBJ1-6; V: TRBV30
DNA: TGTGCCACCAGCAGAGATAAGGGACAGAATGAAAAACTGTTTTTT; CDR3: CATSRDKGQNEKLFF; D: TRBD1; size: .; J: TRBJ1-4; V: TRBV15
DNA: TGTGCCAGCAACGCACTGGGAGACAACTATGGCTACACCTTC; CDR3: CASNALGDNYGYTF; D: .; size: many; J: TRBJ1-2; V: TRBV11-2
DNA: TGCGCCAGCAGCTCCCAGCCCCTAGCGGGAGGTCGCAATGAGCAGTTCTTC; CDR3: CASSSQPLAGGRNEQFF; D: TRBD2; size: once; J: TRBJ2-1; V: TRBV5-1
DNA: TGTGCCAGCAGACGGGGGGGGTACTATGGCTACACCTTC; CDR3: CASRRGGYYGYTF; D: .; size: .; J: TRBJ1-2; V: TRBV6-5
DNA: TGTGCCAGCAGCCAACTAGGGGGAAGCACCGGGGAGCTGTTTTTT; CDR3: CASSQLGGSTGELFF; D: .; size: .; J: TRBJ2-2; V: TRBV14
DNA: TGTGCCAGCAGCCCCCACGGGCTGGCTTTCTTT; CDR3: CASSPHGLAFF; D: .; size: few; J: TRBJ1-1; V: TRBV7-2
DNA: TGTGCCAGCAGTTTATCGACAGGGGGCAGCACTGAAGCTTTCTTT; CDR3: CASSLSTGGSTEAFF; D: TRBD1; size: .; J: TRBJ1-1; V: TRBV27
DNA: TGTGCCAGCCGCTGGGGGTCCACCTACGAGCAGTACTTC; CDR3: CASRWGSTYEQYF; D: .; size: .; J: TRBJ2-7; V: TRBV27
DNA: TGTGCCAGCAGCTTGAGTAGTGGCAGGGCCTACGAGCAGTACTTC; CDR3: CASSLSSGRAYEQYF; D: .; size: .; J: TRBJ2-7; V: TRBV5-5
DNA: TGTGCCAGCAGCACCGAGGGGACAAACCACTATGGCTACACCTTC; CDR3: CASSTEGTNHYGYTF; D: .; size: .; J: TRBJ1-2; V: TRBV7-9